The 13 T cell receptor beta chains presented below share a single source sample, sequenced in a study of T cells in localized non-small cell lung cancer. The data were produced by immunoSEQ multiplex PCR, yet TCRdb's version contains in-frame clones alone and is incomplete. The table has over 1,300 clones, 23% seen once. The sample here was lung tumor tissue, taken before any cancer treatment. Every receptor here comes from a male donor at least 60 years old with stage I squamous cell lung carcinoma.

The genes are TRBV11-3 and TRBJ2-1, with 7 bases matching TRBD2. The germline CDR1 and CDR2 sequences are SGHNT and YENEEA. The CDR3 is made up of 15 amino acids. Trimming took 3 bases from V and 10 from J; bases not matched to a gene: 12. CDR3 bases: TGTGCCAGCAGCTTGTCTGCACTAGCGATGCGCGAGCAGTTCTTC. Its translation is CASSLSALAMREQFF.

V gene TRBV9 combines with J gene TRBJ1-1; tentative D call: TRBD1 (6 bases). This CDR3 has 14 residues. V dropped 5 bases and J dropped 4 bases, with 15 bases sitting between them. CDR1 and CDR2 (germline): SGDLS, YYNGEE. CDR3: CASRDFGTFTEAFF. The CDR3 DNA follows: TGTGCCAGCAGGGACTTCGGGACATTCACTGAAGCTTTCTTT. Full variable domain (outside the CDR3, taken from reference TRBV9 and TRBJ1-1): DSGVTQTPKHLITATGQRVTLRCSPRSGDLSVYWYQQSLDQGLQFLIQYYNGEERAKGNILERFSAQQFPDLHSELNLSSLELGDSALYFCASRDFGTFTEAFFGQGTRLTVV.

This chain joins TRBV30 and TRBJ2-7; 8 nucleotides align to TRBD2. In germline, CDR1 is GTSNPN, CDR2 SVGIG (reference sequence). V gave up 0 bases and J gave up 4 bases; unmatched junction bases: 8. CDR3 length: 15 residues. The CDR3 spells CAWSVPGGRRYEQYV. The CDR3 nucleotides read TGTGCCTGGAGTGTACCAGGCGGGAGGAGGTACGAGCAGTACGTC.

In this sample, this clone turned up a few times. The chain carries TRBV12-5 and TRBJ2-2, with 11 bases identical to TRBD2. With 6 bases clipped from V and 4 bases from J, the junction kept 7 bases outside the gene matches. Germline values: CDR1 LGHNT, CDR2 FRNRAP. The CDR3 is made up of 16 amino acids. CDR3 nucleotides: TGTGCTAGTGGCCCTGCGACTAGCGGGATCACCGGGGAGCTGTTTTTT. It codes for CASGPATSGITGELFF.

A few counts support this clone. The chain is built from TRBV9 and TRBJ2-3, with 10 bases aligning to TRBD2. V was pared by 2 bases and J by 0 bases, with 3 bases of the junction left unmatched. Germline values: CDR1 SGDLS, CDR2 YYNGEE. The CDR3 contains 16 residues. CDR3 DNA: TGTGCCAGCAGCGTTGGGACTAGCGCCAGCACAGATACGCAGTATTTT. The encoded protein is CASSVGTSASTDTQYF.

This clone occurred a few times. V usage is TRBV6-8 and J usage is TRBJ2-5; D might be TRBD1 (6 bases). The CDR3 has 16 residues. V gave up 5 bases and J gave up 1 base, with 17 bases separating them. CDR1 and CDR2 from the germline V gene are MNHGY and SAAAGT. Here the CDR3 reads CASSGAWTVTQETQYF. The CDR3 DNA reads as TGTGCCAGCAGTGGAGCCTGGACAGTTACCCAAGAGACCCAGTACTTC.

The gene calls are TRBV11-3 and TRBJ1-1; D uncertain. The CDR3 extends over 15 amino acids. Per the germline V gene, CDR1 is SGHNT and CDR2 is YENEEA. V was trimmed by 8 bases and J by 0 bases, leaving 16 bases between them. CDR3 coding DNA: TGTGCCAGCCAGTTGGGGATTGGGATGAACACTGAAGCTTTCTTT. Its translation is CASQLGIGMNTEAFF.

This clone was picked up a small number of times. The V call is TRBV29-1, the J call TRBJ2-1; TRBD2 matches at 10 bases. J lost 8 bases, V lost 4 bases, and 8 bases had no gene match. Germline V gene sequence: CDR1 SQVTM, CDR2 ANQGSEA. The CDR3 is 14 amino acids. Here the CDR3 reads CSVVGLAGVYEQFF. The CDR3 coding sequence is TGCAGCGTTGTAGGCCTAGCGGGAGTCTATGAGCAGTTCTTC.

Only a few counts were recorded for this clone. The chain is built from TRBV6-8 and TRBJ2-7; possibly TRBD1 for D (5 bases). Germline assignment: CDR1 MNHGY and CDR2 SAAAGT. CDR3 length equals 14 residues. V was cut by 2 bases and J by 2 bases, with 10 bases left in between. CDR3 nucleotides: TGTGCCAGCAGTTACGACAGAGGAGCCTACGAGCAGTACGTC. Translation gives CASSYDRGAYEQYV.

V is TRBV7-5 and J is TRBJ2-2; TRBD1, the D gene given by the table, was not confirmed from the DNA. TRBV7-5 corresponds to a pseudogene. The CDR3 spans 16 residues. The CDR3, as DNA: TGTGCCAGCAGCCGGGACAGGGGGGCGAACACCGGGGAGCTGTTTTTT. It is translated as CASSRDRGANTGELFF.

The chain combines TRBV25-1 with TRBJ1-2; D not certain. This CDR3 contains 16 residues. V lost 5 bases, J lost 4 bases, and 20 bases lay in between. From germline, CDR1 is MGHDK and CDR2 SYGVNS. Written as DNA, the CDR3 is TGTGCCAGCAGTCTGCCAGGAGATCTAAGCTTCTATGGCTACACCTTC. Its translation: CASSLPGDLSFYGYTF.

The V and J genes are TRBV11-3 and TRBJ2-3, with TRBD2 matching over 10 bases. The CDR3 runs to 15 residues. V was pared by 4 bases and J by 2 bases, with 3 bases of the junction left unmatched. CDR1 and CDR2 (germline): SGHNT, YENEEA. The DNA for the CDR3 is TGTGCCAGCAGCTCCGGACTAGCGGTCACAGATACGCAGTATTTT. Protein sequence: CASSSGLAVTDTQYF.

By sample fraction, this clone is medium-sized. The chain carries TRBV6-8 and TRBJ1-5, with no clear D. V was pared by 6 bases and J by 0 bases, with 18 bases between. Per germline, CDR1 MNHGY and CDR2 SAAAGT. The CDR3 covers 17 residues. CDR3 sequence reads: CASRARLGEHSNQPQHF. CDR3 sequence (DNA): TGTGCCAGCAGAGCCCGACTCGGAGAACATAGCAATCAGCCCCAGCATTTT.